These 12 T cell receptor beta chains share one sample of origin, sequenced in a study of blood T cell repertoires in COVID-19. TCRdb's table, derived via immunoSEQ multiplex PCR, lists solely in-frame clones and lacks some. Of fewer than 500,000 clones in the sample, about 89% were seen once. The specimen was peripheral blood. The source of these receptors is a woman aged 25 to 39 with acute or convalescent COVID-19.

The J gene is TRBJ2-1, the V gene TRBV5-8, with D possibly matching TRBD1 (6 bases). The CDR3 consists of 15 residues. Germline CDR1 is SGHTS and CDR2 is YDEGEE. V gave up 3 bases and J gave up 7 bases, with 17 bases separating them. CDR3 DNA: TGTGCCAGCAGCTCCCTGGGGGCAGGGGTAAATGAGCAGTTCTTC. Its translation is CASSSLGAGVNEQFF.

V usage is TRBV18 and J usage is TRBJ2-7, with 7 bases identical to TRBD1. V dropped 3 bases and J dropped 4; count of bases not matched to a gene: 6. The CDR3 loop spans 14 amino acids. Germline loops: CDR1 KGHSH, CDR2 LQKENI. Here the CDR3 reads CASSPSTGRYEQYF. DNA for the CDR3: TGTGCCAGCTCACCGTCGACAGGGCGGTACGAGCAGTACTTC.

This clone has a single count. This rearrangement joins TRBV11-2 to TRBJ2-5; 7 bases match TRBD1. The CDR3 loop spans 13 amino acids. V lost 7 bases to trimming and J lost 5 bases; unmatched junction nucleotides: 7. Germline assignment: CDR1 SGHAT and CDR2 FQNNGV. The CDR3, as DNA: TGTGCCAGCACCCGAGACAGGGAGGAGACCCAGTACTTC. Amino acid sequence: CASTRDREETQYF.

The CDR3 DNA reads TGCGCCAGCAGTGAGCGGAGGATCGCTAATGAAAAACTGTTTTTT. Protein: CASSERRIANEKLFF. The V and J genes are TRBV10-2 and TRBJ1-4; D unclear. V was clipped by 2 bases and J by 3 bases, with 10 bases between them. The germline V gene encodes CDR1 WSHSY and CDR2 SAAADI. The CDR3 contains 15 residues.

The CDR3 here is CASSIGTGWDTEAFF. The CDR3 region has the DNA TGTGCCAGTAGTATAGGTACAGGGTGGGACACTGAAGCTTTCTTT. The chain combines TRBV19 with TRBJ1-1; D perhaps matches TRBD1 (6 bases). Trimming stripped 1 base from V and 3 bases from J, with 12 bases between. This CDR3 is built from 15 residues. Germline V gives CDR1 LNHDA, CDR2 SQIVND (reference sequence).

V is TRBV9 and J is TRBJ1-1; no definite D call. Germline CDR1 reads SGDLS; CDR2 reads YYNGEE. V was clipped by 0 bases and J by 1 base, with 13 bases between them. The CDR3 spans 16 residues. The CDR3 reads CASSVGGYPGNTEAFF. The CDR3 coding sequence is TGTGCCAGCAGCGTAGGAGGCTATCCGGGGAACACTGAAGCTTTCTTT.

V is TRBV7-3 and J is TRBJ2-2; TRBD1 aligns across 8 bases. Germline CDR1 reads SGHTA; CDR2 reads FQGTGA. This CDR3 contains 16 residues. Trimming cost V 5 bases and J 6 bases; bases outside gene matches: 11. CDR3 loop: CASSPTQGAGPGELFF. CDR3 coding DNA: TGTGCCAGCAGCCCGACGCAGGGGGCCGGTCCCGGGGAGCTGTTTTTT.

The chain joins TRBV21-1 to TRBJ2-7; TRBD2, as called in the table, went unchecked against the DNA. TRBV21-1 is a pseudogene. The CDR3 consists of 18 residues. CDR3 nucleotides: TGTGCCAGCAGCAAAGAATTCACAGCGGGTTGCACTAACTACGAGCAGTACTTC. Amino acids: CASSKEFTAGCTNYEQYF.

The gene calls are TRBV5-6 and TRBJ2-2; D ambiguous. V lost 4 bases to trimming and J lost 4 bases, with 11 bases between them. The CDR3 totals 14 residues. Germline lookup yields CDR1 SGHDT and CDR2 YYEEEE. Here the CDR3 reads CASSPSTGTGELFF. DNA for the CDR3: TGTGCCAGCAGCCCCAGTACGGGCACCGGGGAGCTGTTTTTT.

The chain has TRBV19 and TRBJ2-2; perhaps TRBD2 as D (5 bases). Trimming removed 9 bases from V and 7 bases from J, with 18 bases in between. The germline CDR1 and CDR2 sequences are LNHDA and SQIVND (reference sequence). The CDR3 covers 14 residues. In DNA, the CDR3 is TGTGCCAGCAATCCTAGTCGGAGGAGCGGGGAGCTGTTTTTT. Its translation: CASNPSRRSGELFF.

This rearrangement joins TRBV28 to TRBJ1-1; D unclear. Germline V CDR1 and CDR2: MDHEN, SYDVKM. CDR3 length equals 14 residues. Trimming removed 6 bases from V and 7 bases from J, with 18 bases in between. The CDR3 loop reads CASSLATATFEAFF. The CDR3 DNA reads as TGTGCCAGCAGCCTAGCGACGGCAACGTTTGAAGCTTTCTTT.

This rearrangement joins TRBV11-1 to TRBJ2-3, with 10 bases that match TRBD1. CDR1 and CDR2 from the germline V gene are SGHAT and FQDESV (reference sequence). This CDR3 is 16 amino acids long. V was pared by 6 bases and J by 4 bases, with 10 bases of the junction left unmatched. The CDR3 bases are TGTGCCAGCAGATCAGACCGGGACAGGGGCGCAGATACGCAGTATTTT. Residues: CASRSDRDRGADTQYF. The full variable domain, rest sourced from reference TRBV11-1 and TRBJ2-3, is EAEVAQSPRYKITEKSQAVAFWCDPISGHATLYWYRQILGQGPELLVQFQDESVVDDSQLPKDRFSAERLKGVDSTLKIQPAELGDSAMYLCASRSDRDRGADTQYFGPGTRLTVL.